The clone carrying this T cell receptor beta chain was observed once. Its target is not known. RNA totalling roughly 0.45 to 1 ug underwent reverse transcription with random hexamers. Amplification of TCR beta CDR3 used immunoSEQ multiplex PCR across 54 Vbeta and 13 Jbeta. From the immunoSEQ multiplex PCR reads, TCRdb called clonotypes with MiXCR, one entry per CDR3 protein. The sample records 150,000 to 200,000 distinct CDR3 sequences, around 95% being singletons. This entry comes from a study of CD8 T cells in Susac syndrome. Study in general: Blood was drawn from Susac syndrome patients while they were therapy-naive, on corticosteroids, or on intravenous immunoglobulin alone.

Overall study results and limits: As the study acknowledged, the number of individuals who were part of its TCR sequencing and HLA analysis was relatively small. Clonal expansion did not appear in Susac syndrome CD4+ T cell repertoires.

This TCR was recovered from a human donor with Susac syndrome. Material for sequencing was CD4+ T cells from PBMCs.

This CDR3 is CASSRGGADIQYF. The CDR3 DNA sequence: TGTGCCAGCAGCCGGGGGGGCGCAGATATTCAGTACTTC. The chain links TRBV7-2 to TRBJ2-4; 8 nucleotides line up with TRBD2. The germline V gene encodes CDR1 SGHTA and CDR2 FQGNSA. The CDR3 extends over 13 amino acids. With 5 bases clipped from V and 10 bases from J, the junction kept 7 bases outside the gene matches.